This is a list of T cell receptor beta chains from one sample in a study of T cells after yellow fever vaccination. TCRdb used MiXCR to reprocess the 5' RACE reads, holding one entry per CDR3 protein. The sample consists of a few hundred thousand distinct CDR3 sequences, 17% of them appearing once. The sequencing used PBMCs, collected less than 6 days after the first yellow fever vaccination. These TCRs come from a man between 18 and 35 years old who received the YFV17D yellow fever vaccine. CDR3s include the opening cysteine and the closing phenylalanine or tryptophan. The order of the fields is J gene, clone size, D gene, V gene, CDR3 DNA, CDR3 protein. A D gene is named only where the DNA matches it firmly. Size is omitted from some rows. Given values are once, few, many or a class for expanded clones.

TRBJ2-7	few	.	TRBV29-1	TGCAGCGTGCGCACCGCCTACGAGCAGTACTTC	CSVRTAYEQYF
TRBJ2-7	few	TRBD1	TRBV25-1	TGTGCCAGCAGTGAATACACGAGGACAGGCTACGAGCAGTACTTC	CASSEYTRTGYEQYF
TRBJ1-2	few	.	TRBV5-5	TGTGCCAGCAGAGAGACGGTAGCTAACTATGGCTACACCTTC	CASRETVANYGYTF
TRBJ2-1	.	TRBD2	TRBV6-2/TRBV6-3	TGTGCCAGCAGTTCACGGACTAGCGGGGGCCCGAGCTCCTACAATGAGCAGTTCTTC	CASSSRTSGGPSSYNEQFF
TRBJ1-3	.	.	TRBV4-1	TGCGCCAGCAGCCAAGAGATCTCTGGAAACACCATATATTTT	CASSQEISGNTIYF
TRBJ2-7	many	TRBD1	TRBV9	TGTGCCAGCAGCGTCGGGACAGCCTACGAGCAGTACTTC	CASSVGTAYEQYF
TRBJ2-1	medium-sized	TRBD2	TRBV4-1	TGCGCCAGCAGCCAAGAACGCGGGGGGTATGATGAGCAGTTCTTC	CASSQERGGYDEQFF
TRBJ2-7	.	TRBD1	TRBV7-2	TGTGCCAGCAGCACCCGACAGGGCTTCGATTACGAGCAGTACTTC	CASSTRQGFDYEQYF
TRBJ2-2	.	TRBD1	TRBV19	TGTGCCAGTAGTCCGGGCAGGGGGCCCACCGGGGAGCTGTTTTTT	CASSPGRGPTGELFF
TRBJ2-2	.	.	TRBV20-1	TGCAGTGCCACAATACCCTCGGGCACCGGGGAGCTGTTTTTT	CSATIPSGTGELFF
TRBJ2-7	.	TRBD2	TRBV12-3/TRBV12-4	TGTGCCAGCACGGGGGACTACGTTAAGCAGTACTTC	CASTGDYVKQYF
TRBJ2-1	few	.	TRBV4-2	TGTGCCAGCAGCCAAGATCGGCTAGGGAGCTCCTACAATGAGCAGTTCTTC	CASSQDRLGSSYNEQFF
TRBJ1-5	few	.	TRBV4-2	TGTGCCAGCAGCCAAAGGCCTCTGGGGAGCAATCAGCCCCAGCATTTT	CASSQRPLGSNQPQHF
TRBJ1-5	.	.	TRBV7-9	TGTGCCAGCAGCCCGTCTACTGGTTATAGCAATCAGCCCCAGCATTTT	CASSPSTGYSNQPQHF
TRBJ2-1	few	.	TRBV12-3/TRBV12-4	TGTGCCAGCAGTTTTAATCCCCTGAGCTCCTACAATGAGCAGTTCTTC	CASSFNPLSSYNEQFF
TRBJ1-1	.	.	TRBV7-9	TGTGCCAGCATCAGGGATGCTACCACTGAAGCTTTCTTT	CASIRDATTEAFF